The text below deals with one TCR beta chain. The clone's antigen remains unknown. One base away there is no much larger clone; base qualities are not given. The treatment or condition label corresponds to: suppressive antiretroviral therapy. Lysates of CMV-infected fibroblasts at about 10 ug/mL were used to stimulate the cells. Nonresponding CD40L-negative CD69-negative CD45RO-high memory CD4+ T cells were sorted as memory populations depleted of antigen-responding cells. HIV-1-infected adults in whom suppressive ART had been started during chronic infection were enrolled as participants. Plasma HIV-1 RNA had been undetectable (below 50 copies/mL) in participants for at least 4 years. To be included, participants needed a CD4+ T cell count above 400 cells/uL and a positive CMV serology. Before stimulation, PBMCs were isolated using density centrifugation and depleted of CD8+ T cells. CD8-depleted PBMCs were stimulated for about 17 hours with anti-CD28/CD49d costimulation, CD40-blocking antibody and enfuvirtide to prevent new infections. Sorting was done on either a Beckman Coulter MoFlo Legacy or an XDP sorter, and propidium iodide was used to exclude dead cells. Genomic DNA was extracted with the QIAamp DNA Mini Kit for samples above one million cells, otherwise with the Quick-DNA Microprep Kit.

The immunoSEQ hsTCRB assay version 4 in survey mode was used to sequence TCRbeta repertoires from genomic DNA. Genomic DNA was diluted to 7.5 to 10 ng/uL, and up to roughly 1 ug per sample was used for TCRbeta sequencing. For the original study's pipeline: ImmunoSeq Analyzer 3.0 was used for analysis of TCRbeta data, and diversity was computed on productive nucleotide rearrangements. The improved Chao index was used to estimate lower-bound TCR diversity, and the Gini coefficient was used to estimate clonality using the Immunarch R package. Different nucleotide rearrangements encoding the same CDR3beta amino acid sequence were treated as distinct clonotypes. Differential abundance analysis found TCRbeta sequences that were significantly enriched in antigen-responding cells compared with anti-CD3/anti-CD28-activated cells. Using predicted peptide-MHC specificity as the basis, GLIPH2 grouped TCRs into clusters, both for each participant individually and for the merged data sets that combined participants. TCRdb retrieved this table from immuneACCESS and kept in-frame rearrangements only. Not all clones are present; in checked studies, unresolved V genes account for under half, and no reason is known for the remainder. That table is the source of V, J and clone size, and D and trimming were worked out from the DNA. The sample table lists 48,000 or so clones, about 80% of them with a count of one. 2.5% to 3.5% of the sample belongs to the ten largest clones.

This specimen belongs to a study of persistence of HIV-infected CD4 T cells (dated by TCRdb to 2018 to 2021). Looking at the study overall: The study isolated CMV- and HIV-1 Gag-responding CD4+ T cells from ART-treated individuals to examine antigen-driven clonal expansion of HIV-1-infected cells. The median time the participants had spent on suppressive ART was approximately eight years. Peripheral blood samples of up to roughly 200 mL were collected at multiple time points, except for two participants, who underwent leukapheresis at a single time point. Proviral sequencing was used to assess clonality among infected cells, whereas TCRbeta sequencing gauged the clonality of all cells within each sorted population. The TCR cluster analysis across participants included about 8 participants for CMV and more than five participants for Gag. Results and caveats for the whole study, not just this receptor: Because the TCR analyses were done in bulk, restricting them to just the rare CMV-responding cells that actually carried HIV-1 proviruses was not possible. Within the same sorted populations, how oligoclonal the TCRs were correlated with how oligoclonal the proviruses were. Significantly lower TCRbeta richness was observed in CMV- and Gag-responding cells than in anti-CD3/anti-CD28-responding cells, and higher oligoclonality was observed in CMV-responding cells than in CD3/CD28-stimulated and Gag-responding cells. Degenerate expanded CDR3beta sequences were enriched in antigen-responding cells, suggesting convergent selection of CD4+ responses to CMV and Gag. Only a small number of individuals took part in the study, and only a limited range of antigens was tested.

The germline V and J ends show losses of 1 base and 4 bases respectively, and no gene match explains 8 bases of the junction. Per the germline V gene, SGHDT is the CDR1 and YYEEEE is the CDR2. From its cysteine to its phenylalanine, the CDR3 spans 18 amino acids. Only the CDR3 region is kept as DNA, spanning 54 bases read in frame from base 1. The sequence is built from TRBV5-6 and TRBJ1-6, and 10 junctional nucleotides match TRBD1. The sequence was collected from an adult man with HIV who was CMV-seropositive. The sample was CD4+ T cells sorted from PBMCs after roughly 20-hour stimulation, taken from a patient who received antiretroviral therapy. The cell subset or site label corresponds to: CD40L-CD69- CD45RO-high memory CD4 T cells not responding to CMV lysate. The DNA sequence is TGTGCCAGCAGCTTGCAGTTTCCGGGACAGGGGTATAATTCACCCCTCCACTTT. Its protein is CASSLQFPGQGYNSPLHF.